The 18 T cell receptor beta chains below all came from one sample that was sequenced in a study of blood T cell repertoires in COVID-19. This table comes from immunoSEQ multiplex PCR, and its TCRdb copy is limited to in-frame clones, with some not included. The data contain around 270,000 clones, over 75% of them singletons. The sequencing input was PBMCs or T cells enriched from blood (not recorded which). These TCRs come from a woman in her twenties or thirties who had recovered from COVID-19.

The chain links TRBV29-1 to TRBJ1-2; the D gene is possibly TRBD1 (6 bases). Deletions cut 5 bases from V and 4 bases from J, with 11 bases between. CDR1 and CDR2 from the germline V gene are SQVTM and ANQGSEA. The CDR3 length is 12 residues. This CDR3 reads CSVRTAVYGYTF. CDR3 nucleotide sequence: TGCAGCGTTAGGACAGCCGTCTATGGCTACACCTTC.

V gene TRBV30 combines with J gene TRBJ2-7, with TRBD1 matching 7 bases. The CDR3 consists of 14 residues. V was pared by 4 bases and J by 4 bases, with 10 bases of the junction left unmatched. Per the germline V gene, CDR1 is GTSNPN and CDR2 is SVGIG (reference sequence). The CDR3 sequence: CAWTTTGDLYEQYF. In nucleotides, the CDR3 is TGTGCCTGGACCACTACAGGGGACCTTTACGAGCAGTACTTC.

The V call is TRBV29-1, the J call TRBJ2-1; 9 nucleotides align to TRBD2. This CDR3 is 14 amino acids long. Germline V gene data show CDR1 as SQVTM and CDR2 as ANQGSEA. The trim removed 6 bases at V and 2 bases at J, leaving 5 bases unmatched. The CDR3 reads CSVKREEAYNEQFF. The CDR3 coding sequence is TGCAGCGTAAAGCGGGAGGAGGCCTACAATGAGCAGTTCTTC.

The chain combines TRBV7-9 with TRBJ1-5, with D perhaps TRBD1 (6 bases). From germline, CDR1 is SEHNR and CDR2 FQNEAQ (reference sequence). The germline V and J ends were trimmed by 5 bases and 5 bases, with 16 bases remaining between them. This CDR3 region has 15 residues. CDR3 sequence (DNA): TGTGCCAGCAGCCTGGGTCGACAGGATGATCAGCCCCAGCATTTT. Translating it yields CASSLGRQDDQPQHF.

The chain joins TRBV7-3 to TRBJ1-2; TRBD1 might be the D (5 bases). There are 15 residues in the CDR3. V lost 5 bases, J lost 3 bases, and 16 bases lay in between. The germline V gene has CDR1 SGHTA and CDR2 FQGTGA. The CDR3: CASSPTPDSYYGYTF. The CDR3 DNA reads TGTGCCAGCAGCCCAACCCCCGACAGCTACTATGGCTACACCTTC.

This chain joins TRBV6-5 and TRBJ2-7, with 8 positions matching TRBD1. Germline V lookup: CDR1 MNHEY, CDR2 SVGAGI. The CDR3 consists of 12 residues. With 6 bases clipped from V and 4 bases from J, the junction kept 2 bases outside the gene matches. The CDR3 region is CASSRQGYEQYF. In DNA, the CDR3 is TGTGCCAGCAGCCGACAGGGGTACGAGCAGTACTTC.

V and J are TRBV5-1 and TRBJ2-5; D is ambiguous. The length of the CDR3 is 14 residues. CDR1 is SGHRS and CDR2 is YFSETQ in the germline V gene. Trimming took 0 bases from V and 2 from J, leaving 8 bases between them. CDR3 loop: CASSLGFSQETQYF. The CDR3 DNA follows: TGCGCCAGCAGCTTGGGCTTTAGTCAAGAGACCCAGTACTTC.

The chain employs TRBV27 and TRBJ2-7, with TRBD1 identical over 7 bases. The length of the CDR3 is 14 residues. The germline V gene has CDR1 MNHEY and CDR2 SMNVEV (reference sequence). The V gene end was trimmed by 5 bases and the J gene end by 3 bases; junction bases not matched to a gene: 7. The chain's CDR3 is CASSQDRAYYEQYF. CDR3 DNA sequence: TGTGCCAGCAGTCAAGACAGGGCCTACTACGAGCAGTACTTC.

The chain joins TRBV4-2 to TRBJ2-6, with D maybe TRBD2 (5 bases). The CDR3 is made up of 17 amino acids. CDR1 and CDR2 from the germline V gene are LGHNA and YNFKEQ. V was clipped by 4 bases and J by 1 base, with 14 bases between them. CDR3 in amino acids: CASSPLEAPSGANVLTF. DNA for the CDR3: TGTGCCAGCAGCCCCCTGGAGGCTCCATCTGGGGCCAACGTCCTGACTTTC.

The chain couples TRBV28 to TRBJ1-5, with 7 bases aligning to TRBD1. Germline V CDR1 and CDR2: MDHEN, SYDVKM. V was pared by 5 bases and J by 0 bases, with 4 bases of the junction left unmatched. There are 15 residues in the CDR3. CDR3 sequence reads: CASSLTGDSNQPQHF. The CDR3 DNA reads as TGTGCCAGCAGTCTTACAGGGGATAGCAATCAGCCCCAGCATTTT.

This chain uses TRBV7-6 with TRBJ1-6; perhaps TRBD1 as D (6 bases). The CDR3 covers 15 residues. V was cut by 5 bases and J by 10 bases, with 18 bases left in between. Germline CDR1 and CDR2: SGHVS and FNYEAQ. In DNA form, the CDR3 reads TGTGCCAGCAGCCCAAGGGACATCGGATACTCACCCCTCCACTTT. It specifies CASSPRDIGYSPLHF.

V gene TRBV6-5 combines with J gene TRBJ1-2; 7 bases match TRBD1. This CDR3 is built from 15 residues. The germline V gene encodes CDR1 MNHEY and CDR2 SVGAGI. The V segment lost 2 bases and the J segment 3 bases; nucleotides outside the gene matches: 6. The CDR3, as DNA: TGTGCCAGCAGTTACGGGACAGAATTATACTATGGCTACACCTTC. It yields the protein CASSYGTELYYGYTF.

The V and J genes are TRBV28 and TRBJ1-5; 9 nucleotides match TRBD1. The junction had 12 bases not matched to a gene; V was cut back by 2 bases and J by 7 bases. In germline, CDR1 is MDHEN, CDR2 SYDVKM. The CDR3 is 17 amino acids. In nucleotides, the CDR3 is TGTGCCAGCAGTTTAGGACAGGGGAGAAGGGTGGGCCAGCCCCAGCATTTT. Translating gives CASSLGQGRRVGQPQHF.

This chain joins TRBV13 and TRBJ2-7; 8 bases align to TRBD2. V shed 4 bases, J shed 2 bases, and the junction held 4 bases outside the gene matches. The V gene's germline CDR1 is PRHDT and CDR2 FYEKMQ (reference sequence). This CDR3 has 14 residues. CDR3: CASSSPGLAYEQYF. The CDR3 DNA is TGTGCCAGCAGCTCACCGGGACTAGCCTACGAGCAGTACTTC.

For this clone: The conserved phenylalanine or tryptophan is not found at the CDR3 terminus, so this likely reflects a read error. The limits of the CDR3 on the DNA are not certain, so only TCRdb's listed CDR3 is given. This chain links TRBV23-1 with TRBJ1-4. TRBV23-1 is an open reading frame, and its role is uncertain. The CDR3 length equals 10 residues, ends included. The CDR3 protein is CASSQSLRAG.

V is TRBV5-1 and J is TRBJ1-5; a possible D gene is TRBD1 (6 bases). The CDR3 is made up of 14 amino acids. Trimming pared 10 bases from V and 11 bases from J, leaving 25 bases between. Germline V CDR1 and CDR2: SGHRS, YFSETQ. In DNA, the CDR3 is TGCGCCCCTACCCCCTCAACAGGGTTGGGGACCCAGCATTTT. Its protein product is CAPTPSTGLGTQHF.

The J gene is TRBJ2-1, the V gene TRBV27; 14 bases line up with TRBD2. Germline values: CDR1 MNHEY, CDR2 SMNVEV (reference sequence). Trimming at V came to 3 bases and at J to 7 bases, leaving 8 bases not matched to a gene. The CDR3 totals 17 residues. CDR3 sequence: CASSFTSGTSGRNEQFF. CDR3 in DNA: TGTGCCAGCAGTTTCACCTCCGGGACTAGCGGGAGAAATGAGCAGTTCTTC.

The CDR3 spells CASSLGSGGRGYNEQFF. The CDR3 nucleotides are TGTGCCAGCAGCTTAGGGTCCGGCGGGAGAGGTTACAATGAGCAGTTCTTC. The chain carries TRBV7-8 and TRBJ2-1; 7 nucleotides agree with TRBD2. There are 17 residues in the CDR3. After removal of 1 base from V and 4 bases from J, the junction contained 10 bases not matched to a gene. Germline V gene sequence: CDR1 SGHVS, CDR2 FQNEAQ.